This is a list of T cell receptor beta chains from one sample in a study of PD-1 blockade in classical Hodgkin lymphoma. Sequenced by immunoSEQ multiplex PCR; TCRdb stores in-frame clones only, minus some. The sample records several thousand clones, about 79% being singletons. Sequenced input: peripheral blood mononuclear cells (PBMCs). These receptors originate from a human donor with classical Hodgkin lymphoma. CDR3s include the opening cysteine and the closing phenylalanine or tryptophan.

TRBV9,TRBJ1-1,15,CASSVGVGMESEAFF
TRBV2,TRBJ1-3,14,CASSDRDSGNTIYF
TRBV4-1,TRBJ2-7,15,CASSQAGTVNYEQYF
TRBV5-1,TRBJ2-1,16,CASSLATTLSYNEQFF
TRBV5-4,TRBJ1-2,15,CASSPETGGIYGYTF
TRBV4-1,TRBJ1-1,15,CASSRGQAWNTEAFF
TRBV5-1,TRBJ2-1,20,CASSFSVVEGKQRSYNEQFF
TRBV19,TRBJ1-2,17,CASTTVDSIFAGGAYTF
TRBV9,TRBJ2-3,15,CASSVGGAFTDTQYF
TRBV7-9,TRBJ1-1,17,CASRGRRGEYMNTEAFF
TRBV18,TRBJ2-3,16,CASSPLAGGSTDTQYF
TRBV30,TRBJ2-1,20,CAWSVRDSGRVSGLYNEQFF
TRBV27,TRBJ2-7,15,CASSLSGTDSYEQYF
TRBV2,TRBJ2-1,14,CASSDRSGSDEQFF
TRBV2,TRBJ2-3,15,CASSRLADRTDTQYF
TRBV19,TRBJ1-1,13,CATGTSMNTEAFF
TRBV6-1,TRBJ1-6,15,CASSGLVGEGSPLHF
TRBV28,TRBJ2-7,12,CASSSEGYEQYF
TRBV19,TRBJ2-3,17,CASSITPPGPSGDTQCF
TRBV5-6,TRBJ1-1,14,CASSPVGVNTEAFF
TRBV5-8,TRBJ2-5,14,CASSLSLMQETQYF
TRBV5-1,TRBJ2-3,15,CASSLPAGGTDTQYF
TRBV14,TRBJ1-6,15,CASSQEGRGWAPLHF
TRBV16,TRBJ2-3,14,CASSQLRGTDTQYF
TRBV5-1,TRBJ1-2,15,CASSLAFAGDYGYTF
TRBV28,TRBJ1-2,14,CASSLGAANYGYTF
TRBV30,TRBJ2-1,17,CAWSRGLAGVNYNEQFF
TRBV2,TRBJ2-7,13,CASSEDRLYEQYF
TRBV5-1,TRBJ2-5,15,CASSLGPGGQETQYF
TRBV9,TRBJ1-1,14,CASSVGYRGTEAFF
TRBV7-2,TRBJ2-5,14,CASSLAGSQETQYF
TRBV9,TRBJ1-3,15,CASSAGQASGNTIYF
TRBV5-1,TRBJ2-1,13,CASGRPSGDEQFF
TRBV6-6,TRBJ2-3,15,CASSYGAGGKDTQYF
TRBV7-9,TRBJ2-5,15,CASSRGTGVSETQYF
TRBV18,TRBJ2-7,14,CASSRDSSSYEQYF
TRBV29-1,TRBJ1-2,13,CSVSTGFNYGYTF
TRBV27,TRBJ1-2,15,CASALREGGRYGYTF